Presented here are 7 T cell receptor beta chains from one specimen sequenced in a study of lymphopenia after photon versus proton radiotherapy. This table comes from immunoSEQ multiplex PCR, and its TCRdb copy is limited to in-frame clones, with some not included. The data hold approximately 170,000 clones, with less than 90% observed a single time. Here the sequenced sample was peripheral blood, taken from a patient treated with photon-based radiotherapy. These receptors originate from a man between 45 and 60 years old with gastric cancer.

This clone has a single count. As DNA, the CDR3 is TGTGCCAGCAGTTTTGTAGCGAGAAAGGCGGGGGACCAGTACTTC. As protein: CASSFVARKAGDQYF. This chain uses TRBV28 with TRBJ2-5; TRBD2 matches 7 bases. Germline V gene data show CDR1 as MDHEN and CDR2 as SYDVKM. This CDR3 has 15 residues. Trimming at V came to 3 bases and at J to 10 bases, leaving 14 bases not matched to a gene.

With respect to this clone: The junction shows a germline mismatch at one end, possibly a read error. The chain has TRBV27 and TRBJ2-7, with 7 positions matching TRBD1. Germline V CDR1 and CDR2: MNHEY, SMNVEV (reference sequence). The CDR3 runs to 16 residues. DNA for the CDR3: TGTGCCAGCAGTTTCAACCCCACAGGGGTTTCCTCCGAGCAGTACTTC. It encodes CASSFNPTGVSSEQYF.

V gene TRBV5-4 combines with J gene TRBJ2-1; D is undetermined. Germline CDR1 and CDR2: SGHNT and YYREEE (reference sequence). The CDR3 is made up of 15 amino acids. V was clipped by 1 base and J by 7 bases, with 15 bases between them. The CDR3 protein is CASSLPRHGVNEQFF. In DNA, the CDR3 is TGTGCCAGCAGCTTGCCCCGGCATGGGGTTAATGAGCAGTTCTTC.

The V call is TRBV7-9, the J call TRBJ1-1, with a weak D call TRBD1 (6 bases). This CDR3 region has 14 residues. Germline V lookup: CDR1 SEHNR, CDR2 FQNEAQ (reference sequence). Trimming removed 5 bases from V and 8 bases from J, with 18 bases in between. This CDR3 is CASSLTGSRPEAFF. CDR3 sequence (DNA): TGTGCCAGCAGCCTTACAGGGTCCCGCCCGGAAGCTTTCTTT.

The chain links TRBV27 to TRBJ2-3, with 8 bases aligning to TRBD1. CDR3 length: 15 amino acids. Germline loops: CDR1 MNHEY, CDR2 SMNVEV (reference sequence). The V and J ends lost 6 bases and 2 bases, in that order; junction bases with no gene match: 7. CDR3 DNA sequence: TGTGCCAGCAGGCCGGGACAGGAGAACACAGATACGCAGTATTTT. Translated, it gives CASRPGQENTDTQYF.

This chain joins TRBV11-2 and TRBJ1-2; TRBD1 aligns across 10 bases. With 5 bases clipped from V and 7 bases from J, the junction kept 16 bases outside the gene matches. CDR3 length: 17 amino acids. CDR1 and CDR2 from the germline V gene are SGHAT and FQNNGV. The CDR3 loop reads CASSGTGTGALVGGYTF. In DNA form, the CDR3 reads TGTGCCAGCAGCGGGACGGGGACAGGGGCCCTTGTGGGTGGCTACACCTTC.

This sequence joins TRBV7-9 and TRBJ1-4; 9 bases are shared with TRBD1. The germline CDR1 and CDR2 sequences are SEHNR and FQNEAQ (reference sequence). With V trimmed by 1 base and J by 7 bases, 4 bases remained unmatched. The CDR3 extends over 15 amino acids. CDR3 amino acids: CASSLEQGAGEKLFF. The CDR3 DNA sequence: TGTGCCAGCAGCTTAGAACAGGGGGCCGGTGAAAAACTGTTTTTT.